This is a list of T cell receptor beta chains from one sample in a study of shared clonotypes between healthy human individuals. Assay used: immunoSEQ multiplex PCR; TCRdb lists only in-frame clones, some missing. The repertoire includes 2 million to 3 million clones, around nine tenths of them detected once, and over 0.12% sits in the top ten. Specimen: naive CD4+ T cells sorted from blood. These receptors all come from a man aged 18 to 30 in good health. Each CDR3 is given with its conserved first and last residue. A D gene is named only where the DNA matches it firmly. Where a row states a size, it is once, few, many or the class of an expanded clone; other rows omit it.

>once|TRBV18|NA|TRBJ1-4
CASSPSLSEKLFF
TGTGCCAGCTCACCTTCCCTATCTGAAAAACTGTTTTTT
>NA|TRBV5-1|TRBD1|TRBJ1-6
CASSRDREGSPLHF
TGCGCCAGCAGTCGCGACAGGGAAGGTTCACCCCTCCACTTT
>NA|TRBV5-4|NA|TRBJ2-7
CASSLGLPGVIDEQYF
TGTGCCAGCAGCTTAGGACTGCCAGGGGTAATCGACGAGCAGTACTTC
>NA|TRBV10-3|TRBD2|TRBJ2-7
CAISPGTSGSYEQYF
TGTGCCATCAGCCCCGGGACTAGCGGGAGCTACGAGCAGTACTTC
>NA|TRBV29-1|NA|TRBJ2-5
CSQETQYF
TGCAGCCAAGAGACCCAGTACTTC
>NA|TRBV7-2|TRBD1|TRBJ1-1
CASSFTDRVNTEAFF
TGTGCCAGCAGCTTCACGGACAGGGTGAACACTGAAGCTTTCTTT
>NA|TRBV5-6|NA|TRBJ2-7
CASSLPASYEQYF
TGTGCCAGCAGCTTGCCGGCCTCCTACGAGCAGTACTTC
>once|TRBV28|NA|TRBJ1-1
CASTRQKRTEAFF
TGTGCCAGCACCCGACAGAAACGGACTGAAGCTTTCTTT
>NA|TRBV11-2|NA|TRBJ2-3
CASSLEGWRATDTQYF
TGTGCCAGCAGCTTGGAAGGGTGGAGGGCGACAGATACGCAGTATTTT
>NA|TRBV5-6|NA|TRBJ2-3
CASSFVGRDTDTQYF
TGTGCCAGCAGCTTCGTGGGAAGGGACACAGATACGCAGTATTTT
>NA|TRBV5-1|NA|TRBJ2-7
CASSLTGDSPYEQYF
TGCGCCAGCAGCTTGACGGGGGACAGTCCCTACGAGCAGTACTTC
>NA|TRBV5-3|TRBD1|TRBJ1-4
CARSPSTGTGVYGKLFF
TGTGCCAGAAGCCCCTCCACCGGGACAGGTGTATATGGGAAACTGTTTTTT
>NA|TRBV11-2|NA|TRBJ2-7
CASSLDGPSAYEQYF
TGTGCCAGCAGCTTAGACGGACCCTCCGCCTACGAGCAGTACTTC
>NA|TRBV1|NA|TRBJ2-3
CTSSQAEVLTLARSGTQYF
TGCACCAGCAGCCAAGCGGAGGTGCTTACACTAGCCAGGAGCGGTACGCAGTATTTT
>NA|TRBV6-6|NA|TRBJ2-1
CASRGDSISYNEQFF
TGTGCCAGCAGGGGAGACAGCATATCCTACAATGAGCAGTTCTTC
>NA|TRBV30|NA|TRBJ1-4
CAWSDRVVEKLFF
TGTGCCTGGAGTGACAGGGTGGTAGAAAAACTGTTTTTT
>NA|TRBV7-7|TRBD2|TRBJ2-5
CASSPGLVQETQYF
TGTGCTAGCAGCCCGGGACTAGTGCAAGAGACCCAGTACTTC
>NA|TRBV5-6|NA|TRBJ2-1
CASSLLSRDEQFF
TGTGCCAGCAGCTTGCTCTCTCGAGATGAGCAGTTCTTC
>NA|TRBV10-3|TRBD1|TRBJ1-3
CAISDLSRRTGGSLSSGNTIYF
TGTGCCATCAGTGATTTGAGTCGTAGGACAGGGGGTTCTTTATCCTCTGGAAACACCATATATTTT
>NA|TRBV5-1|TRBD1|TRBJ1-4
CASSYRQGTTNEKLFF
TGCGCCAGCAGCTACCGACAGGGGACAACTAATGAAAAACTGTTTTTT
>NA|TRBV2|TRBD2|TRBJ2-5
CASTLLAGAGETQYF
TGTGCCAGCACCCTCTTAGCGGGGGCGGGGGAGACCCAGTACTTC
>NA|TRBV30|NA|TRBJ1-6
CAWSEAPNSPLHF
TGTGCCTGGAGTGAAGCCCCTAATTCACCCCTCCACTTT
>NA|TRBV10-3|TRBD1|TRBJ1-1
CAIRQGNTEAFF
TGTGCCATAAGACAGGGGAACACTGAAGCTTTCTTT
>NA|TRBV18|NA|TRBJ2-5
CASSPPGRLGETQYF
TGTGCCAGCTCACCACCCGGCAGGTTGGGGGAGACCCAGTACTTC
>NA|TRBV6-6|TRBD2|TRBJ2-3
CASSLLTSGGTDTQYF
TGTGCCAGCAGTTTACTCACTAGCGGGGGCACAGATACGCAGTATTTT
>NA|TRBV28|NA|TRBJ2-7
CASSWDDPYEQYF
TGTGCCAGCAGCTGGGACGACCCCTACGAGCAGTACTTC
>NA|TRBV18|NA|TRBJ1-3
CASSQGLTGSGNTIYF
TGTGCCAGCTCACAAGGACTGACTGGCTCTGGAAACACCATATATTTT
>NA|TRBV6-1|NA|TRBJ1-2
CASSEAPTARYGYTF
TGTGCCAGCAGTGAAGCCCCGACGGCGCGCTATGGCTACACCTTC
>NA|TRBV7-2|TRBD2|TRBJ2-3
CASSLGLAGVADTQYF
TGTGCCAGCAGCTTAGGACTAGCGGGCGTCGCAGATACGCAGTATTTT
>once|TRBV28|TRBD1|TRBJ2-7
CASSSAGTGVRYEQYF
TGTGCCAGCAGTTCCGCCGGGACAGGGGTGAGGTACGAGCAGTACTTC
>NA|TRBV19|NA|TRBJ1-4
CASSIPGRGEKLFF
TGTGCCAGTAGTATCCCCGGACGTGGTGAAAAACTGTTTTTT
>NA|TRBV11-2|NA|TRBJ2-1
CASSPIGGSYNEQFF
TGTGCCAGCAGCCCGATCGGGGGCTCCTACAATGAGCAGTTCTTC
>NA|TRBV5-1|NA|TRBJ1-5
CASSLEGDPYQPQHF
TGCGCCAGCAGCTTGGAGGGAGACCCATATCAGCCCCAGCATTTT
>NA|TRBV5-1|NA|TRBJ2-1
CASSLLGIDTPNNEQFF
TGCGCCAGCAGCTTGCTAGGGATCGACACACCAAACAATGAGCAGTTCTTC
>NA|TRBV5-1|NA|TRBJ2-2
CASSLMRGTGELFF
TGCGCCAGCAGCTTGATGAGGGGCACCGGGGAGCTGTTTTTT
>NA|TRBV2|NA|TRBJ1-2
CASSVGRTDNYGYTF
TGTGCCAGCAGTGTAGGCCGGACAGATAACTATGGCTACACCTTC
>once|TRBV4-1|TRBD1|TRBJ1-2
CASSQQDRDGYTF
TGCGCCAGCAGCCAGCAGGACAGGGATGGCTACACCTTC
>NA|TRBV10-2|TRBD1|TRBJ2-5
CASRVDRGSREETQYF
TGCGCCAGCAGGGTGGACAGGGGGTCTCGGGAAGAGACCCAGTACTTC
>NA|TRBV7-9|TRBD1|TRBJ2-7
CASSHSGGGEQYF
TGTGCCAGCAGCCACTCAGGGGGTGGCGAGCAGTACTTC
>NA|TRBV5-4|NA|TRBJ2-1
CASSLGKGPYNEQFF
TGTGCCAGCAGCTTGGGGAAGGGACCCTACAATGAGCAGTTCTTC
>NA|TRBV19|TRBD1|TRBJ2-7
CASTRTGVSEQYF
TGTGCCAGTACTCGGACAGGGGTCAGCGAGCAGTACTTC
>NA|TRBV2|NA|TRBJ1-5
CASKGGAVSNQPQHF
TGTGCCAGCAAGGGGGGCGCGGTTAGCAATCAGCCCCAGCACTTT
>NA|TRBV5-6|NA|TRBJ2-2
CASRYGSANTGELFF
TGTGCCAGCAGATATGGCAGCGCGAACACCGGGGAGCTGTTTTTT
>once|TRBV5-4|TRBD1|TRBJ2-7
CASSSWDRTTSGYNF
TGTGCCAGCAGCTCCTGGGACAGGACAACTTCTGGCTACAACTTC
>once|TRBV6-1|NA|TRBJ1-2
CASNPRGTYGYTF
TGTGCCAGCAACCCAAGGGGGACCTATGGCTACACCTTC
>NA|TRBV10-3|NA|TRBJ2-5
CAISDGVTGETQYF
TGTGCCATCAGTGACGGGGTTACAGGGGAGACCCAGTACTTC
>NA|TRBV18|TRBD1|TRBJ2-3
CASSSFHGQGRADTQYF
TGTGCCAGCTCATCTTTCCACGGACAGGGGAGGGCAGATACGCAGTATTTT
>NA|TRBV6-6|NA|TRBJ2-5
CASSITEGETQYF
TGTGCCAGCAGTATCACAGAGGGAGAGACCCAGTACTTC
>NA|TRBV27|TRBD1|TRBJ1-6
CASSFRDRAAPLHF
TGTGCCAGCAGTTTCCGGGACAGGGCGGCACCCCTCCACTTT
>NA|TRBV7-6|NA|TRBJ2-5
CASSLVPPKEAETQYF
TGTGCCAGCAGCTTAGTCCCCCCCAAAGAGGCAGAGACCCAGTACTTC
>NA|TRBV28|NA|TRBJ1-4
CATRQVNNEKLFF
TGTGCCACCCGACAGGTTAATAATGAAAAACTGTTTTTT
>NA|TRBV5-1|NA|TRBJ2-5
CASSLGWGIGETQYF
TGCGCCAGCAGCTTGGGATGGGGGATTGGCGAGACCCAGTACTTC